These T cell receptor beta chains were read from a single sample in a study of blood T cell repertoires in COVID-19. Produced via immunoSEQ multiplex PCR; TCRdb's table is partial and in-frame only. The profile covers about 250,000 clones, with roughly 84% appearing a single time and more than 1.5% taken by the ten largest. Sequencing used peripheral blood. The receptors derive from a woman between 35 and 50 years old who had recovered from COVID-19. Both conserved end residues are part of each CDR3. Each record gives: V gene, clone size, D gene, J gene, CDR3 DNA, CDR3 protein. A D gene is named only where the DNA matches it firmly. The listing skips clone size in some rows; elsewhere it reads once, few, many or a size class.

TRBV5-1	few	NA	TRBJ2-7	TGCGCCAGCAGCTTGGTTCCCTCCGGGACTTTAACCTACGAGCAGTACTTC	CASSLVPSGTLTYEQYF
TRBV9	NA	TRBD2	TRBJ2-3	TGTGCCAGCAGCGCGCCCTTAGCGGGGGGAAGGGCAGATACGCAGTATTTT	CASSAPLAGGRADTQYF
TRBV7-6	once	NA	TRBJ2-2	TGTGCCAGCAGCTTGGGACTTCTGAACACCGGGGAGCTGTTTTTT	CASSLGLLNTGELFF
TRBV5-1	NA	TRBD2	TRBJ2-1	TGCGCCAGCAGCCCCCCGGGACTAGCATCCGCCAATGAGCAGTTCTTC	CASSPPGLASANEQFF
TRBV30	NA	NA	TRBJ1-3	TGTGCCTGGAGTCAAGGGGCCTCCTCTGGAAACACCATATATTTT	CAWSQGASSGNTIYF
TRBV13	NA	NA	TRBJ1-1	TGTGCCAGCAGCTTCAATCAGGGGCCGGGAGGTGAAGCTTTCTTT	CASSFNQGPGGEAFF
TRBV30	once	TRBD2	TRBJ2-7	TGTGCCTGGAGTGTATTAGCGGGGGGGACCGAGCAGTACTTC	CAWSVLAGGTEQYF
TRBV28	NA	TRBD2	TRBJ2-3	TGTGCCAGCAGTTCCTGGACTAGCGGGCTGAGGGATACGCAGTATTTT	CASSSWTSGLRDTQYF
TRBV5-4	NA	TRBD2	TRBJ2-1	TGTGCCAGCAGCTTGTGGCTAGCGGGGGCCGATGAGCAGTTCTTC	CASSLWLAGADEQFF
TRBV2	NA	NA	TRBJ1-1	TGTGCCAGCATCGGGACTATCTCGGCTGAAGCTTTCTTT	CASIGTISAEAFF
TRBV14	NA	NA	TRBJ2-3	TGTGCCAGCGGGGACTTTGGGAATACGCAGTATTTT	CASGDFGNTQYF
TRBV9	NA	NA	TRBJ1-5	TGTGCCAGCAGCGTAGAGGGGGGGATTGGAAATCAGCCCCAGCATTTT	CASSVEGGIGNQPQHF
TRBV6-1	NA	NA	TRBJ1-4	TGTGCCAGCAGTGATAGAGGGATTAAGGAAAAACTGTTTTTT	CASSDRGIKEKLFF
TRBV7-2	NA	NA	TRBJ1-3	TGTGCCAGCAGCTCGGACAGCCATGGAAACACCATATATTTT	CASSSDSHGNTIYF
TRBV7-6	NA	NA	TRBJ1-3	TGTGCCAGCAGCCCGACCGGGGACTACTCTGGAAACACCATATATTTT	CASSPTGDYSGNTIYF
TRBV11-3	NA	TRBD1	TRBJ2-1	TGTGCCAGCAGCACCCGGACAGGGCGCTCCTACAATGAGCAGTTCTTC	CASSTRTGRSYNEQFF
TRBV6-5	NA	TRBD1	TRBJ1-1	TGTGCCAGCAGAGTATCCGGGACAGGGAGAACTGAAGCTTTCTTT	CASRVSGTGRTEAFF
TRBV28	NA	TRBD1	TRBJ2-2	TGTGCCAGCAGACCCACAGGGGGCTTCGGCGGGGAGCTGTTTTTT	CASRPTGGFGGELFF
TRBV19	NA	NA	TRBJ1-2	TGTGCCAGTAGTATAGGCTCTCTGAGTGGCTACACCTTC	CASSIGSLSGYTF
TRBV7-7	few	TRBD2	TRBJ2-5	TGTGCCAGCAGCATTAGCGGGACTAGCGGGGGGGCCGCGTCAGAGACCCAGTACTTC	CASSISGTSGGAASETQYF
TRBV30	once	TRBD1	TRBJ2-3	TGTGCCTGGAGAAGGGACAGAGATACGCAGTATTTT	CAWRRDRDTQYF
TRBV28	NA	NA	TRBJ2-2	TGTGCCACGGCGAGGGTCCAGGGGTTCGACGCCGGGGAGCTGTTTTTT	CATARVQGFDAGELFF
TRBV30	NA	TRBD1	TRBJ1-6	TGTGCCTGGAGTTACTCAACCCGCGGGACAGCTAATTCACCCCTCCACTTT	CAWSYSTRGTANSPLHF
TRBV10-1	NA	TRBD1	TRBJ1-2	TGCGCCAGCAGTGAGGACCAGGGGGCGAAGGGCTACACCTTC	CASSEDQGAKGYTF